Listed below are T cell receptor beta chains from one sample, sequenced in a study of identical twins. TCRdb fed the 5' RACE reads into MiXCR, producing one record per CDR3 protein. The table includes hundreds of thousands of distinct CDR3 sequences, around 5.7% detected once. Sequenced sample: naive T cells sorted from blood. These receptors were obtained from a young man in good health. CDR3s include the opening cysteine and the closing phenylalanine or tryptophan. Each record gives: D gene, V gene, clone size, J gene, CDR3 DNA, CDR3 protein. D genes are given only for firm matches. A row's size may be missing; if present it is once, few, many or a size class.

d_call: TRBD2
v_call: TRBV11-1
clone_size: many
j_call: TRBJ2-7
cdr3_nt: TGTGCCAGCAGCTTAGCGGGACTAGCGGTTTACGAGCAGTACTTC
cdr3_aa: CASSLAGLAVYEQYF

d_call: -
v_call: TRBV5-7
clone_size: -
j_call: TRBJ2-5
cdr3_nt: TGTGCCAGCACCGGGTCCCGGGAGACCCAGTACTTC
cdr3_aa: CASTGSRETQYF

d_call: -
v_call: TRBV12-3/TRBV12-4
clone_size: many
j_call: TRBJ2-1
cdr3_nt: TGTGCCAGCGAAGAGTTCAATGAGCAGTTCTTC
cdr3_aa: CASEEFNEQFF

d_call: -
v_call: TRBV20-1
clone_size: -
j_call: TRBJ1-2
cdr3_nt: TGCAGTGCAGGCTCAGCTAACTATGGCTACACCTTC
cdr3_aa: CSAGSANYGYTF

d_call: -
v_call: TRBV6-1
clone_size: -
j_call: TRBJ2-7
cdr3_nt: TGTGCCAGCAGGAACTGGGACGGATCCTACGAGCAGTACTTC
cdr3_aa: CASRNWDGSYEQYF

d_call: TRBD1
v_call: TRBV28
clone_size: few
j_call: TRBJ1-4
cdr3_nt: TGTGCCAGCAGTTACCTGAGGGGCAGGGGGGAAAAACTGTTTTTT
cdr3_aa: CASSYLRGRGEKLFF

d_call: TRBD2
v_call: TRBV12-3/TRBV12-4
clone_size: many
j_call: TRBJ2-2
cdr3_nt: TGTGCCAGCAGTTTAAAGGCGGGAGTGAACGGGGAGCTGTTTTTT
cdr3_aa: CASSLKAGVNGELFF

d_call: TRBD1
v_call: TRBV6-5
clone_size: -
j_call: TRBJ2-1
cdr3_nt: TGTGCCAGCAGTTACTTAGGGACAGGGGTAAACAATGAGCAGTTCTTC
cdr3_aa: CASSYLGTGVNNEQFF

d_call: -
v_call: TRBV15
clone_size: many
j_call: TRBJ2-7
cdr3_nt: TGTGCCACCAGCAGAGCTACCTGGGACACCCCCTACGAGCAGTACTTC
cdr3_aa: CATSRATWDTPYEQYF

d_call: TRBD1
v_call: TRBV5-1
clone_size: -
j_call: TRBJ2-3
cdr3_nt: TGCGCCAGCAGCGTCGACAGGGACCGGTATTTT
cdr3_aa: CASSVDRDRYF

d_call: -
v_call: TRBV28
clone_size: -
j_call: TRBJ2-3
cdr3_nt: TGTGCCAGCAGCGAGAAAGACAGCACAGATACGCAGTATTTT
cdr3_aa: CASSEKDSTDTQYF

d_call: -
v_call: TRBV5-5
clone_size: few
j_call: TRBJ2-1
cdr3_nt: TGTGCCAGCAGCTTGGAGATACAGCAGACCTACAATGAGCAGTTCTTC
cdr3_aa: CASSLEIQQTYNEQFF

d_call: -
v_call: TRBV11-2
clone_size: -
j_call: TRBJ2-1
cdr3_nt: TGTGCCAGCAGCTTAGGTTCCCATGCCCCGAGCTCCTACAATGAGCAGTTCTTC
cdr3_aa: CASSLGSHAPSSYNEQFF

d_call: TRBD2
v_call: TRBV5-1
clone_size: -
j_call: TRBJ2-1
cdr3_nt: TGCGCCAGACCGCCACACAGCGGGGAAGAGCAGTTCTTC
cdr3_aa: CARPPHSGEEQFF

d_call: -
v_call: TRBV28
clone_size: many
j_call: TRBJ2-5
cdr3_nt: TGTGCCAGCAGTTTCCTAGGGGGTGAGGAGACCCAGTACTTC
cdr3_aa: CASSFLGGEETQYF

d_call: TRBD1
v_call: TRBV4-1
clone_size: -
j_call: TRBJ1-6
cdr3_nt: TGCGCCAGCAGCCAAGAGTCAGGGGGCCTCAATAATTCACCCCTCCACTTT
cdr3_aa: CASSQESGGLNNSPLHF

d_call: -
v_call: TRBV5-5
clone_size: few
j_call: TRBJ2-4
cdr3_nt: TGTGCCAGCAGCTTGCGTCAACAAGCCAAAAACATTCAGTACTTC
cdr3_aa: CASSLRQQAKNIQYF

d_call: TRBD2
v_call: TRBV3-1
clone_size: many
j_call: TRBJ2-1
cdr3_nt: TGTGCCAGCAGCGTGGGCGGGAGGGCATACAATGAGCAGTTCTTC
cdr3_aa: CASSVGGRAYNEQFF